These 31 T cell receptor beta chains were all obtained from the same sample, sequenced in a study of identical twins. TCRdb passed the 5' RACE reads through MiXCR, listing each CDR3 protein once. The repertoire holds roughly 1.6 million distinct CDR3 sequences, with less than 40% as singletons. The sample consisted of cord blood. Receptors originate from a newborn girl in good health.

The rearrangement links TRBV6-4 to TRBJ1-2; D unclear. This CDR3 is built from 13 residues. Deletions cut 9 bases from V and 4 bases from J, with 15 bases between. The germline CDR1 and CDR2 sequences are MRHNA and SNTAGT. CDR3 residues: CASQPTRGYGYTF. In DNA form, the CDR3 reads TGTGCCAGTCAACCCACGCGGGGCTATGGCTACACCTTC.

This clonotype was seen only once. The V and J genes are TRBV18 and TRBJ2-1; TRBD2 agrees at 10 bases. The CDR3 loop spans 15 amino acids. Germline V CDR1 and CDR2: KGHSH, LQKENI. V trimming: 6 bases; J trimming: 9 bases; junction bases outside the gene matches: 11. The CDR3 is CASSDFSGRRGEQFF. The CDR3 region has the DNA TGTGCCAGCTCGGACTTTAGCGGGAGGAGAGGTGAGCAGTTCTTC.

In this sample, this clonotype turned up once. The chain couples TRBV6-2 or TRBV6-3 to TRBJ2-7; D remains unclear. The V end lost 2 bases, the J end lost 7 bases, and 18 bases lay between the germline ends. This CDR3 has 15 residues. Germline CDR1 and CDR2: MNHEY and SVGEGT. In DNA form, the CDR3 reads TGTGCCAGCAGTTACCGACCGGCCGGTCGCAATGAGCAGTACTTC. The encoded protein is CASSYRPAGRNEQYF.

This clonotype was seen many times. The chain couples TRBV29-1 to TRBJ2-1, with D possibly matching TRBD1 (5 bases). Trimming cost V 4 bases and J 0 bases, with 10 bases left between them. The CDR3 covers 14 residues. The germline V gene encodes CDR1 SQVTM and CDR2 ANQGSEA. CDR3 in amino acids: CSVGQKLSYNEQFF. The CDR3 region has the DNA TGCAGCGTTGGACAGAAACTCTCCTACAATGAGCAGTTCTTC.

The chain uses TRBV5-1 and TRBJ1-2, with D hard to call. V was trimmed by 4 bases and J by 3 bases, leaving 13 bases between them. The germline CDR1 and CDR2 sequences are SGHRS and YFSETQ. The CDR3 is 14 amino acids. The CDR3 region is CASSPRTDYYGYTF. Here the CDR3 DNA reads TGCGCCAGCAGCCCACGGACGGATTACTATGGCTACACCTTC.

This clonotype was observed a few times. The chain is built from TRBV3-1 and TRBJ1-6, with D uncertain. V gave up 5 bases and J gave up 5 bases, with 13 bases separating them. Germline-derived CDR1 and CDR2 are LGHDT and YNNKEL (reference sequence). The CDR3 is made up of 15 amino acids. The CDR3 region has the DNA TGTGCCAGCAGCTTGTTGCGCCCTAATAATTCACCCCTCCACTTT. Protein: CASSLLRPNNSPLHF.

CDR3 residues: CSARSVDSNQPQHF. The CDR3 DNA reads TGCAGTGCTAGATCAGTAGATAGCAATCAGCCCCAGCATTTT. The rearrangement joins TRBV20-1 to TRBJ1-5, with D unclear. The ends were cut back, 2 bases at V and 0 bases at J, with 8 bases in the middle. Germline loops: CDR1 DFQATT, CDR2 SNEGSKA (reference sequence). This CDR3 is 14 amino acids long.

This clonotype was detected only a few times. The genes are TRBV7-2 and TRBJ2-3; 14 bases fit TRBD2. V was pared by 7 bases and J by 3 bases, with 6 bases of the junction left unmatched. Germline V gives CDR1 SGHTA, CDR2 FQGNSA. The CDR3 covers 16 residues. CDR3 sequence: CASNKRTSGGTDTQYF. CDR3 DNA sequence: TGTGCCAGCAACAAGAGGACTAGCGGGGGGACAGATACGCAGTATTTT.

This clonotype has more than one count but fewer than ten. The V gene is TRBV6-1, the J gene TRBJ1-2, with TRBD1 matching 8 bases. The CDR3 runs to 14 residues. Germline V gene lookup returns CDR1 MNHNS and CDR2 SASEGT. V trimming: 2 bases; J trimming: 5 bases; junction bases outside the gene matches: 4. CDR3 sequence: CASSEQGARYGYTF. DNA for the CDR3: TGTGCCAGCAGTGAACAGGGGGCTCGGTATGGCTACACCTTC.

This clonotype was recorded many times. The genes are TRBV27 and TRBJ2-7; D may match TRBD1 or TRBD2 (5 bases each). CDR3 length equals 15 residues. Germline CDR1 and CDR2: MNHEY and SMNVEV (reference sequence). V lost 3 bases, J lost 6 bases, and 18 bases lay in between. In DNA, the CDR3 is TGTGCCAGCAGTTTTGGGGGACCTGACGACATCGAGCAGTACTTC. It encodes CASSFGGPDDIEQYF.

This chain joins TRBV7-9 and TRBJ1-6; no clear D. CDR1 is SEHNR and CDR2 is FQNEAQ in the germline V gene (reference sequence). The ends were cut back, 6 bases at V and 9 bases at J, with 24 bases in the middle. The CDR3 is 17 residues long. The CDR3 DNA reads TGTGCCAGCAGACCAGGTTTTGTATCGGGGAAAATTTCACCCCTCCACTTT. Its protein is CASRPGFVSGKISPLHF. The full variable domain, completed using reference TRBV7-9 and TRBJ1-6, is DTGVSQNPRHKITKRGQNVTFRCDPISEHNRLYWYRQTLGQGPEFLTYFQNEAQLEKSRLLSDRFSAERPKGSFSTLEIQRTEQGDSAMYLCASRPGFVSGKISPLHFGNGTRLTVT.

This clonotype appeared a few times. The CDR3 DNA reads TGCGCCAGCAGCCCCTACAGGGATGGGGAGGAGCTGTTTTTT. Amino acids: CASSPYRDGEELFF. This sequence joins TRBV5-1 and TRBJ2-2; tentative D call: TRBD1 (6 bases). Germline CDR1 and CDR2: SGHRS and YFSETQ. The V and J ends lost 4 bases and 10 bases respectively, with 17 bases between them. This CDR3 has 14 amino acids. Drawing the rest from reference TRBV5-1 and TRBJ2-2, the complete variable domain is KAGVTQTPRYLIKTRGQQVTLSCSPISGHRSVSWYQQTPGQGLQFLFEYFSETQRNKGNFPGRFSGRQFSNSRSEMNVSTLELGDSALYLCASSPYRDGEELFFGEGSRLTVL.

The chain employs TRBV2 and TRBJ1-4; D gene ambiguous. V was cut by 1 base and J by 11 bases, with 11 bases left in between. Germline-derived CDR1 and CDR2 are SNHLY and FYNNEI. CDR3 length equals 13 residues. CDR3 nucleotides: TGTGCCAGCAGTGAAGACGGCCTGGGGAAACTGTTTTTT. This encodes CASSEDGLGKLFF.

This clonotype was counted only a few times. The chain carries TRBV21-1 and TRBJ2-7; the table names TRBD1, a call not compared with the DNA. TRBV21-1 constitutes a pseudogene. This CDR3 has 15 residues. CDR3 bases: TGTGCCAGCAGCAAAGACGGGCAGGGTTCCTACGAGCAGTACTTC. Amino acid sequence: CASSKDGQGSYEQYF.

J is TRBJ2-1 and V is TRBV9; no firm D call. There are 18 residues in the CDR3. Germline V gene sequence: CDR1 SGDLS, CDR2 YYNGEE. V lost 0 bases to trimming and J lost 0 bases, with 16 bases between them. As DNA, the CDR3 is TGTGCCAGCAGCGTAGGGATCCGGTCGGTTGGCTCCTACAATGAGCAGTTCTTC. This encodes CASSVGIRSVGSYNEQFF.

This clonotype was observed a single time. Germline is not matched at one junction end, which may reflect a read error. This chain uses TRBV5-1 with TRBJ2-2, with TRBD1 matching over 9 bases. Germline V gives CDR1 SGHRS, CDR2 YFSETQ. This CDR3 is 15 amino acids long. CDR3 in amino acids: CACSFRTGEAGELFF. CDR3 nucleotide sequence: TGCGCCTGCAGCTTCCGGACAGGGGAGGCCGGGGAGCTGTTTTTT. The full variable domain, rest sourced from reference TRBV5-1 and TRBJ2-2, is KAGVTQTPRYLIKTRGQQVTLSCSPISGHRSVSWYQQTPGQGLQFLFEYFSETQRNKGNFPGRFSGRQFSNSRSEMNVSTLELGDSALYLCACSFRTGEAGELFFGEGSRLTVL.

The rearrangement links TRBV7-2 to TRBJ2-7, with D maybe TRBD2 (6 bases). The germline CDR1 and CDR2 sequences are SGHTA and FQGNSA. Trimming removed 1 base from V and 0 bases from J, with 10 bases in between. The CDR3 sequence is 15 residues long. The CDR3 DNA reads TGTGCCAGCAGCTTAGGGGTAGCGGTCTCCTACGAGCAGTACTTC. Translated: CASSLGVAVSYEQYF.

The CDR3 is CASSEFEAGRSPLHF. The CDR3, as DNA: TGTGCCAGCAGTGAATTTGAGGCAGGGCGGTCACCCCTCCACTTT. V gene TRBV2 combines with J gene TRBJ1-6, with a weak D call TRBD1 (5 bases). From germline, CDR1 is SNHLY and CDR2 FYNNEI. The CDR3 totals 15 residues. The V and J ends lost 2 bases and 10 bases respectively, with 15 bases between them.

This clonotype came up a few times. The genes are TRBV12-3 or TRBV12-4 and TRBJ1-2; TRBD1 agrees at 8 bases. After removal of 4 bases from V and 4 bases from J, the junction contained 8 bases not matched to a gene. CDR3 size: 15 residues. The DNA for the CDR3 is TGTGCCAGCAGTTCCAGCGGGACAGGCTTCTATGGCTACACCTTC. Protein product: CASSSSGTGFYGYTF.

The chain employs TRBV7-8 and TRBJ2-4; tentative D call: TRBD2 (5 bases). Between the trimmed V and J ends, which lost 1 base and 13 bases, there was a span of 14 bases. The CDR3 length is 13 residues. Looked up from germline, CDR1 is SGHVS and CDR2 is FQNEAQ. The CDR3 region is CASSLVPPWRQYF. The CDR3 bases are TGTGCCAGCAGCTTAGTTCCGCCATGGAGGCAGTACTTC.

This clonotype was detected only a few times. The chain employs TRBV25-1 and TRBJ1-5, with 9 nucleotides matching TRBD1. Trimming at V came to 3 bases and at J to 9 bases, leaving 6 bases not matched to a gene. Germline assignment: CDR1 MGHDK and CDR2 SYGVNS. This CDR3 region has 14 residues. Here the CDR3 DNA reads TGTGCCAGCAGTGACAGGGACAGGGCTAGGCCCCAGCATTTT. Translated, it gives CASSDRDRARPQHF.

A few counts support this clonotype. This chain links TRBV4-1 with TRBJ1-5; 7 bases are shared with TRBD1. In germline, CDR1 is MGHRA, CDR2 YSYEKL. The CDR3 is 17 residues long. Trimming removed 1 base from V and 2 bases from J; junction bases left unmatched: 8. The CDR3 region is CASSQGPGRGGNQPQHF. As DNA, the CDR3 is TGCGCCAGCAGCCAAGGCCCGGGCAGGGGGGGCAATCAGCCCCAGCATTTT.

The V and J genes are TRBV29-1 and TRBJ2-5, with D unresolved. The germline V gene encodes CDR1 SQVTM and CDR2 ANQGSEA. This CDR3 has 12 amino acids. V was trimmed by 4 bases and J by 3 bases, leaving 9 bases between them. The CDR3 is CSVVCQEETQYF. CDR3 nucleotide sequence: TGCAGCGTTGTTTGCCAGGAAGAGACCCAGTACTTC. Variable domain in full (rest from reference TRBV29-1 and TRBJ2-5): SAVISQKPSRDICQRGTSLTIQCQVDSQVTMMFWYRQQPGQSLTLIATANQGSEATYESGFVIDKFPISRPNLTFSTLTVSNMSPEDSSIYLCSVVCQEETQYFGPGTRLLVL.

The gene calls are TRBV2 and TRBJ2-2; TRBD2 might be the D (7 bases). CDR1 and CDR2 (germline): SNHLY, FYNNEI. With 6 bases removed from V and 5 bases from J, the gap between germline ends came to 16 bases. This CDR3 has 15 amino acids. The CDR3 is CASSPWGGETGELFF. DNA for the CDR3: TGTGCCAGCAGCCCCTGGGGGGGCGAGACCGGGGAGCTGTTTTTT.

The DNA for the CDR3 is TGTGCCACCCAACAGGGAAGGACTGAAGCTTTCTTT. It codes for CATQQGRTEAFF. The chain employs TRBV2 and TRBJ1-1; perhaps TRBD1 as D (6 bases). The CDR3 covers 12 residues. With 10 bases removed from V and 5 bases from J, the gap between germline ends came to 14 bases. Germline CDR1 reads SNHLY; CDR2 reads FYNNEI.

This chain uses TRBV14 with TRBJ2-7, with a possible D match to TRBD1 (6 bases). The CDR3 consists of 15 residues. V was cut by 0 bases and J by 2 bases, with 11 bases left in between. Germline V gene lookup returns CDR1 SGHDN and CDR2 FVKESK. The CDR3 loop reads CASSQEGAYTYEQYF. CDR3 bases: TGTGCCAGCAGCCAAGAGGGGGCATATACCTACGAGCAGTACTTC.

This clonotype was found a few times. The V call is TRBV20-1, the J call TRBJ2-7; D remains unclear. This CDR3 region has 13 residues. The V end was cut by 0 bases, the J end by 1 base, with 7 bases between. The germline gives CDR1 DFQATT, CDR2 SNEGSKA (reference sequence). The CDR3 protein is CSAREDRSYEQYF. In DNA form, the CDR3 reads TGCAGTGCTAGAGAAGACCGTTCCTACGAGCAGTACTTC.

The chain uses TRBV4-1 and TRBJ2-1; 8 bases are shared with TRBD2. J gave up 7 bases and V 2 bases, and 10 bases lay outside the gene matches. The CDR3 consists of 16 residues. CDR1 is MGHRA, CDR2 YSYEKL, per germline. The CDR3 here is CASSQSSWTSTNEQFF. The CDR3 region has the DNA TGCGCCAGCAGCCAATCTAGCTGGACTAGCACTAATGAGCAGTTCTTC.

The chain joins TRBV14 to TRBJ2-7, with 8 positions matching TRBD1. CDR3 length equals 16 residues. The V and J ends lost 3 bases and 0 bases, in that order; junction bases with no gene match: 7. Germline V lookup: CDR1 SGHDN, CDR2 FVKESK. The CDR3 DNA is TGTGCCAGCAGCCAGCCTGGGACAGGCCTCTCCTACGAGCAGTACTTC. Translation gives CASSQPGTGLSYEQYF.

The CDR3 sequence: CASSRTDTGDIQYF. CDR3 sequence (DNA): TGCGCCAGCAGCCGGACGGACACGGGGGACATTCAGTACTTC. V gene TRBV4-1 combines with J gene TRBJ2-7; D might be TRBD2 (6 bases). The J call is uncertain, as TRBJ2-4 better fits the DNA end. This CDR3 has 14 residues. Germline CDR1 and CDR2: MGHRA and YSYEKL.

The V gene is TRBV9, the J gene TRBJ2-1; possible D gene TRBD2, 6 bases. The J call may be mistaken, given a closer DNA end match to TRBJ2-7. Germline CDR1 is SGDLS and CDR2 is YYNGEE. The CDR3 contains 18 residues. CDR3 DNA: TGTGCCAGCAGCTCTAGGGGAACTAGCCGAAGCTCCTACAATGAGCAGTACTTC. Translating gives CASSSRGTSRSSYNEQYF.